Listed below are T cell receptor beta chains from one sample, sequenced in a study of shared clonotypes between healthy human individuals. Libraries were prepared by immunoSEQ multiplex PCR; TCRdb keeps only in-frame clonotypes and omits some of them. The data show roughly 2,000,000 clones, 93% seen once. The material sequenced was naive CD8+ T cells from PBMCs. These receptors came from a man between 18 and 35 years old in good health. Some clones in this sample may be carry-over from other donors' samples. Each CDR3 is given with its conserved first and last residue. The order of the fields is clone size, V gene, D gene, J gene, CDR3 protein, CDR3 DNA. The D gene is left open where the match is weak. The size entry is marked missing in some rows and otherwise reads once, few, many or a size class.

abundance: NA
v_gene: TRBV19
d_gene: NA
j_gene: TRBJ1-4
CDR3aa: CASRTGPAGKLFF
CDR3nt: TGTGCCAGTAGAACAGGGCCCGCCGGAAAACTGTTTTTT

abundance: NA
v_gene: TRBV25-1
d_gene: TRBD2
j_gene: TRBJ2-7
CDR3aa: CASSDKREPTYEQYF
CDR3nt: TGTGCCAGCAGTGACAAGCGGGAGCCAACCTACGAGCAGTACTTC

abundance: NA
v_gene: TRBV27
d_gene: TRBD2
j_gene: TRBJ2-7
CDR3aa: CASSKSRGVGEQYF
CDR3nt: TGTGCCAGCAGTAAATCACGGGGGGTAGGGGAGCAGTACTTC

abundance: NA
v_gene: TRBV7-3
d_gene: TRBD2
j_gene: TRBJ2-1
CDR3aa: CASSSNLLAGGYNEQFF
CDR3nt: TGTGCCAGCAGCTCCAACCTACTAGCGGGAGGTTACAATGAGCAGTTCTTC

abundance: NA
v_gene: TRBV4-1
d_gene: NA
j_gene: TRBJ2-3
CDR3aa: CASSQEGILGGTDTQYF
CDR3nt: TGCGCCAGCAGCCAAGAGGGTATACTAGGTGGGACAGATACGCAGTATTTT

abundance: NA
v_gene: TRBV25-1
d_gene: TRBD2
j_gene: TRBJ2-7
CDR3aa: CASSARTSAYEQYF
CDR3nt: TGTGCCAGCAGTGCTCGGACTAGCGCCTACGAGCAGTACTTC

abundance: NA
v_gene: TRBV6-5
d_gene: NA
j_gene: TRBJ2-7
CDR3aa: CASSLSGGSYEQYF
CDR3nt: TGTGCCAGCAGTCTTAGTGGCGGTTCCTACGAGCAGTACTTC

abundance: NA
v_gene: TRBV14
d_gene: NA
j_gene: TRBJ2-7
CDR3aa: CASSQDVGGYYEQYF
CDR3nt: TGTGCCAGCAGCCAAGATGTAGGGGGGTATTACGAGCAGTACTTC

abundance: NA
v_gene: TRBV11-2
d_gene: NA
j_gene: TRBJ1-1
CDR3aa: CASSSPRAGGVTEAFF
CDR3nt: TGTGCCAGCAGCTCCCCTCGGGCGGGGGGCGTCACTGAAGCTTTCTTT

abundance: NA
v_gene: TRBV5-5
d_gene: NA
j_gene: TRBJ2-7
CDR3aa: CASSLRDFSELVSLYEQYF
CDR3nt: TGTGCCAGCAGCTTACGGGACTTTTCGGAGTTGGTGTCGCTCTACGAGCAGTACTTC

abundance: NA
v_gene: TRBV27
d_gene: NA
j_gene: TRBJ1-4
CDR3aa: CASRQGVATNEKLFF
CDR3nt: TGTGCCAGCAGACAGGGAGTTGCAACTAATGAAAAACTGTTTTTT

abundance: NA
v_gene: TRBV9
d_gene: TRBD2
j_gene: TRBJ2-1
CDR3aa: CASSERSGEGGNEQFF
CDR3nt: TGTGCCAGCAGCGAAAGAAGCGGGGAGGGCGGGAATGAGCAGTTCTTC

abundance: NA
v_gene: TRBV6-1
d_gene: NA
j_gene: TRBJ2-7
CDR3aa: CASSQQAYVSYEQYF
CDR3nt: TGTGCCAGCAGTCAACAGGCGTACGTGTCCTACGAGCAGTACTTC

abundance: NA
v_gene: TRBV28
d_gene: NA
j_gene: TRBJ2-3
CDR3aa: CASGWYGTDTQYF
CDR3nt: TGTGCCAGCGGATGGTATGGCACAGATACGCAGTATTTT

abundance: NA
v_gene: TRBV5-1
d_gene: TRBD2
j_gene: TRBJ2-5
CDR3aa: CASSYQAGPGKTQYF
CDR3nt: TGCGCCAGCAGCTACCAAGCGGGACCGGGAAAGACCCAGTACTTC

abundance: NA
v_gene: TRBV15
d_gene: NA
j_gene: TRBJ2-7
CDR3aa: CATSGGTEQYF
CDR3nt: TGTGCCACCAGCGGCGGGACCGAGCAGTACTTC

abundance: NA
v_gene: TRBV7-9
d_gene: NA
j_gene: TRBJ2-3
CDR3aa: CASSLASDTQYF
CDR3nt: TGTGCCAGCAGCTTAGCATCAGATACGCAGTATTTT

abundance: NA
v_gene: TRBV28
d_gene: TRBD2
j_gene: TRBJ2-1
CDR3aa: CASTFGTGASGLAGGGSNEQFF
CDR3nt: TGTGCCAGCACCTTTGGGACAGGGGCGTCGGGACTAGCGGGAGGGGGGAGCAATGAGCAGTTCTTC

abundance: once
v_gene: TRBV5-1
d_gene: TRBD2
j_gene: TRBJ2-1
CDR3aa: CASSLAGREYEQFF
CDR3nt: TGCGCCAGCAGCTTAGCGGGAAGGGAATATGAGCAGTTCTTC

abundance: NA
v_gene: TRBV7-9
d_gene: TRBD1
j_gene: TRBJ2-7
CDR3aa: CASITTDRGAYEQYF
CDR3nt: TGTGCCAGCATCACAACCGACAGGGGGGCCTACGAGCAGTACTTC

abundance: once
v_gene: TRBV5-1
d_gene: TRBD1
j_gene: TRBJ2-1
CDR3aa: CASSSGTGNNEQFF
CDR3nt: TGCGCCAGCAGCTCCGGGACAGGAAACAATGAGCAGTTCTTC

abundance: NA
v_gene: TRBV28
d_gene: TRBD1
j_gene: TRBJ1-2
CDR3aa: CASRDREDYGYTF
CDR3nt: TGTGCCAGCAGGGACAGGGAGGACTATGGCTACACCTTC

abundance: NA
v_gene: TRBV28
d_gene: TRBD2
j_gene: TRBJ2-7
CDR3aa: CASSLGTSGYEQYF
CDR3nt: TGTGCCAGCAGTCTCGGGACTAGCGGGTACGAGCAGTACTTC

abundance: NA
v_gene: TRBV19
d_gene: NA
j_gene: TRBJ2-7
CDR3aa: CASKSREESGEQYF
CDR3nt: TGTGCCAGTAAGTCGCGTGAGGAGAGTGGCGAGCAGTACTTC

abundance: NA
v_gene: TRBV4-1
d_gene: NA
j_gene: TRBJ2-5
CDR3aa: CASSQGQTQYF
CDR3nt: TGCGCCAGCAGCCAGGGGCAGACCCAGTACTTC

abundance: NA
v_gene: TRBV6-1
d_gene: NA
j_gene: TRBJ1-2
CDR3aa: CANRDVVEAGYTF
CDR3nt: TGTGCCAACCGTGACGTCGTAGAGGCTGGCTACACCTTC

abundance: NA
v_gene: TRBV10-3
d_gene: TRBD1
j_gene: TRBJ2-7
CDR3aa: CAISERSRARQGPYEQYF
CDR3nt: TGTGCCATCAGTGAACGGTCCCGGGCTAGACAGGGGCCCTACGAGCAGTACTTC

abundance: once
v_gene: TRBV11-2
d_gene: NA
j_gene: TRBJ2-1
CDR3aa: CASSSRSDRIDEQFF
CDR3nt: TGTGCCAGCAGCTCCCGCTCAGACAGGATCGATGAGCAGTTCTTC

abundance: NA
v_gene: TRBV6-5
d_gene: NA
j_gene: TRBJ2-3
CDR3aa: CASSYAQGRDTQYF
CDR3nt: TGTGCCAGCAGTTACGCGCAGGGCCGGGATACGCAGTATTTT

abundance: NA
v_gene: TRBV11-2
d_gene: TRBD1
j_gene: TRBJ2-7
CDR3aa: CASSPTGAYEQYF
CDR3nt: TGTGCCAGCAGCCCCACAGGGGCCTACGAGCAGTACTTC